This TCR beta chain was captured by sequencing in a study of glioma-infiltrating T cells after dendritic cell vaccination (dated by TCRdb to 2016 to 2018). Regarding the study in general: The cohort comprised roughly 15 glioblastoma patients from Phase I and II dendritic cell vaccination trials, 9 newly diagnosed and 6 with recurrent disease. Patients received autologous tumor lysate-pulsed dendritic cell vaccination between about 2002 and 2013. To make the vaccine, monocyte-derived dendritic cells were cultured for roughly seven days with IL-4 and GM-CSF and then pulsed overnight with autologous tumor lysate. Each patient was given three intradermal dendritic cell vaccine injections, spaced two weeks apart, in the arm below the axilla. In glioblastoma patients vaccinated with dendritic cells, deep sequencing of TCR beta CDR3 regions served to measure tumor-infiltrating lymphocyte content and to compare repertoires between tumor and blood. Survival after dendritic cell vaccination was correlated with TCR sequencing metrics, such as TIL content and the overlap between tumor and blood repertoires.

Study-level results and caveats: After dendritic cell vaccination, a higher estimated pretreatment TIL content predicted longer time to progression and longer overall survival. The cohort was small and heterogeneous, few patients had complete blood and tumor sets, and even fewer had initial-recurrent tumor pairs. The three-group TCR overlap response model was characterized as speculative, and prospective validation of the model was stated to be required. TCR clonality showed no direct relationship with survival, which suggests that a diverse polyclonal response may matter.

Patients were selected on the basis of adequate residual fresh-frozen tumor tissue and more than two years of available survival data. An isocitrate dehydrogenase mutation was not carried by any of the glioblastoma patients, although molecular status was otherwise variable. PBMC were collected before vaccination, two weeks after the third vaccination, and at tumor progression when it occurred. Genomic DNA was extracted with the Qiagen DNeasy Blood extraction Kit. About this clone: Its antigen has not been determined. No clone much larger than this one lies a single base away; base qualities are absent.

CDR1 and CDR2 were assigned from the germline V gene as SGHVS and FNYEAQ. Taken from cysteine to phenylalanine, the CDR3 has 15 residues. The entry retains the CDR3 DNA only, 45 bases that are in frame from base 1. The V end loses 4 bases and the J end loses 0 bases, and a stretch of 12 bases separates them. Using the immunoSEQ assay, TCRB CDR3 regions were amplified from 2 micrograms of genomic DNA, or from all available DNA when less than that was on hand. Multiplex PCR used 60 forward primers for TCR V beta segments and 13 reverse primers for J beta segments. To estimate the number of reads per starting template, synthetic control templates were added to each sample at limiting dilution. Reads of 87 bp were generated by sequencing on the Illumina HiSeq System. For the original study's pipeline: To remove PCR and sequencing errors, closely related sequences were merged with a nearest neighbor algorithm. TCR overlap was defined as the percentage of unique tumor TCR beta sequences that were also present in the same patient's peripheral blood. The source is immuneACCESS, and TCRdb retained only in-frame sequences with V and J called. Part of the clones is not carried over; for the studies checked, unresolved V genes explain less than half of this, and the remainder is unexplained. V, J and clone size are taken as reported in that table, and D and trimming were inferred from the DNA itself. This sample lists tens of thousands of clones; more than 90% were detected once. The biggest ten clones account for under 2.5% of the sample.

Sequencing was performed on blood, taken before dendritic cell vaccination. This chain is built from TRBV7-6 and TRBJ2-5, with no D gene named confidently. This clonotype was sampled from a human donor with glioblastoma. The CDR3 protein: CASSSSDWYQETQYF. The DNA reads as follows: TGTGCCAGCAGCTCCAGCGACTGGTACCAAGAGACCCAGTACTTC. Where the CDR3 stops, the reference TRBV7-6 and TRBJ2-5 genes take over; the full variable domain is GAGVSQSPRYKVTKRGQDVALRCDPISGHVSLYWYRQALGQGPEFLTYFNYEAQQDKSGLPNDRFSAERPEGSISTLTIQRTEQRDSAMYRCASSSSDWYQETQYFGPGTRLLVL.